The T cell receptor beta chain described here comes from a study of CD8 T cells in ankylosing spondylitis. Study results and caveats: From matched ankylosing spondylitis synovial fluid, disease-linked clones were reportedly recovered at significantly enriched levels. There were earlier reports of some motif variants in reactive arthritis synovial fluid and blood. Typical of ankylosing spondylitis blood, it appeared, was a TCR beta motif of several highly homologous variants. Disease-linked clones displayed a CD8+ phenotype and appeared relatively rarely in peripheral blood.

A note on this clonotype: The antigen remains unidentified.

CDR3 size: 21 residues. V dropped 4 bases and J dropped 0; count of bases not matched to a gene: 14. Germline lookup yields CDR1 LNHNV and CDR2 YYDKDF (reference sequence). Using quantitative 5'-RACE with molecular barcodes, the authors made TCR beta libraries. TCRdb redid the calling of the 5' RACE reads with MiXCR, one entry per CDR3 protein. This table holds roughly 700,000 distinct CDR3 sequences, 15% to 20% found once. The sequenced sample was blood, either unsorted or a sorted T cell fraction (not recorded which). The chain combines TRBV15 with TRBJ2-1; 14 bases map to TRBD2. This receptor was taken from a male donor with ankylosing spondylitis. The CDR3 bases are TGTGCCACCAGCACTAGAGCCGGGACTAGCGGGAGCCTCGTCTCCTACAATGAGCAGTTCTTC. Translating gives CATSTRAGTSGSLVSYNEQFF.